Included here is one T cell receptor beta chain sequence, with context. No antigen is known for it. This sample was taken from a study of T-cell reconstitution after alpha-beta-depleted transplantation in children. Study-wide findings and caveats: When one year had passed after transplant, most T-cell counts and diversity came from newly produced T cells. Reportedly, only several hundred clones from non-depleted graft cells drove alpha-beta T-cell counts at about two months. For some patients, TCRbeta diversity was high at day 60 because of recipient T cells and thymic progenitors that survived.

Molecular barcoding with unique molecular identifiers was used for the TCRbeta library. TCRdb analysed the PCR reads with MiXCR anew, one entry per CDR3 protein. The repertoire holds about a million distinct CDR3 sequences, around 30% seen once, with roughly 27% in the top ten. The germline CDR1 and CDR2 sequences are SGHRS and YFSETQ. CDR3 length equals 13 residues. V was shortened by 3 bases and J by 5 bases, with 11 bases between the two germline ends. The sequencing used PBMCs, mostly from graft donor cells, collected 360 days after TCRalphabeta/CD19-depleted stem cell transplant. The chain recombines TRBV5-1 with TRBJ1-1, with TRBD1 as a possible D gene (5 bases). The TCR comes from a boy under two years old who had a stem cell transplant for SCID, so the T cells may come from the graft donor. The CDR3 nucleotides read TGCGCCAGCAGCTCGATGGGGCGAACTGAAGCTTTCTTT. The encoded protein is CASSSMGRTEAFF.